These 22 T cell receptor beta chains were all obtained from the same sample, sequenced in a study of regulatory T cells in long-lasting Graves disease. As to time point: newly diagnosed GD, antithyroid drugs for less than 3 months. Isolated PBMC RNA provided the starting material for the TCR library. Building the TCR beta libraries relied on iRepertoire HTBI primers, and CDR3 regions underwent Arm-PCR. TCRdb recomputed calls from the multiplex PCR reads with MiXCR, one row per CDR3 protein. The table includes 440,000 or so distinct CDR3 sequences, 15% detected once. The data were also submitted as part of a second study, on T cells in Graves' hyperthyroidism and ophthalmopathy.

Here the sequenced sample was peripheral blood mononuclear cells (PBMCs), taken at new diagnosis, from a patient treated with antithyroid drugs. The receptor set was obtained from a woman aged 25-40 years with Graves disease.

This clonotype was detected once. V usage is TRBV9 and J usage is TRBJ2-7; 10 bases fit TRBD2. This CDR3 spans 15 amino acids. CDR1 is SGDLS and CDR2 is YYNGEE in the germline V gene. Losses at the gene ends were 3 bases for V and 2 bases for J; bases not matched to a gene: 5. The CDR3 reads CASSASGTSAYEQYF. DNA for the CDR3: TGTGCCAGCAGCGCTTCCGGGACTAGCGCCTACGAGCAGTACTTC.

The chain links TRBV29-1 to TRBJ2-3; D assignment may be TRBD1 or TRBD2 (6 bases each). V lost 1 base to trimming and J lost 5 bases, with 10 bases between them. Germline V CDR1 and CDR2: SQVTM, ANQGSEA. The CDR3 has 13 amino acids. DNA for the CDR3: TGCAGCGTTGAAGTAGGGGGAGGAGATACGCAGTATTTT. Translating it yields CSVEVGGGDTQYF.

Only a few counts were recorded for this clonotype. The J gene is TRBJ1-2, the V gene TRBV28; 8 bases agree with TRBD1. The J segment lost 2 bases and the V segment lost 6 bases, leaving 14 bases of the junction unmatched. The V gene's germline CDR1 is MDHEN and CDR2 SYDVKM. The CDR3 is 17 residues long. CDR3 residues: CASSSGTGHTLNYGYTF. CDR3 in DNA: TGTGCCAGCAGCTCCGGGACAGGACACACATTAAACTATGGCTACACCTTC.

This chain uses TRBV12-3 or TRBV12-4 with TRBJ2-1; D unclear. With 7 bases removed from V and 8 bases from J, the gap between germline ends came to 12 bases. The CDR3 extends over 12 amino acids. CDR3 DNA: TGTGCCAGCACCCATAATAGTTATGAGCAGTTCTTC. Translated: CASTHNSYEQFF.

In this sample, this clonotype turned up many times. The genes are TRBV15 and TRBJ2-5; 11 bases align to TRBD1. J gave up 5 bases and V 5 bases, and 10 bases lay outside the gene matches. The CDR3 is made up of 16 amino acids. Germline V CDR1 and CDR2: LNHNV, YYDKDF (reference sequence). The CDR3 coding sequence is TGTGCCACCAGCGGACCGGACAGGGGGCGACGGGAGACCCAGTACTTC. This encodes CATSGPDRGRRETQYF.

This clonotype was found many times. This chain uses TRBV19 with TRBJ2-7; 15 nucleotides align to TRBD2. Losses at the gene ends were 7 bases for V and 4 bases for J; bases not matched to a gene: 11. CDR3 length equals 17 residues. The V gene's germline CDR1 is LNHDA and CDR2 SQIVND (reference sequence). CDR3 amino acids: CASTRTSGRAEMYEQYF. The CDR3 DNA sequence: TGTGCCAGTACCAGGACTAGCGGGAGGGCCGAGATGTACGAGCAGTACTTC.

The genes are TRBV7-9 and TRBJ2-2; 10 positions agree with TRBD2. This CDR3 spans 16 amino acids. Germline V gene lookup returns CDR1 SEHNR and CDR2 FQNEAQ (reference sequence). The trim removed 5 bases at V and 5 bases at J, leaving 8 bases unmatched. The chain's CDR3 is CASSPPLAGGTGELFF. CDR3 nucleotide sequence: TGTGCCAGCAGCCCCCCATTAGCGGGAGGTACCGGGGAGCTGTTTTTT.

This clonotype appeared many times. This chain links TRBV28 with TRBJ2-1, with 8 positions matching TRBD2. Germline V gene lookup returns CDR1 MDHEN and CDR2 SYDVKM. The CDR3 runs to 18 residues. The ends lost 6 bases at V and 2 bases at J; junction bases unmatched: 15. The chain's CDR3 is CASSSFTLTSGAYNEQFF. CDR3 coding DNA: TGTGCCAGCAGCTCCTTCACCCTAACTAGCGGCGCCTACAATGAGCAGTTCTTC.

This clonotype was recorded at least ten times. V is TRBV29-1 and J is TRBJ2-7, with 9 bases aligning to TRBD2. The CDR3 has 13 residues. With V trimmed by 7 bases and J by 2 bases, 6 bases remained unmatched. The germline gives CDR1 SQVTM, CDR2 ANQGSEA. CDR3 region: CSARGGRAYEQYF. In DNA form, the CDR3 reads TGCAGCGCTCGGGGCGGGAGGGCCTACGAGCAGTACTTC.

This clonotype was counted at least ten times. The rearrangement links TRBV18 to TRBJ1-4; weak D call: TRBD1 (6 bases). The CDR3 loop spans 15 amino acids. The V and J ends lost 0 bases and 7 bases respectively, with 12 bases between them. In germline, CDR1 is KGHSH, CDR2 LQKENI. The CDR3, as DNA: TGTGCCAGCTCACCACCCCGGGGGCGTATTGAAAAACTGTTTTTT. Amino acids: CASSPPRGRIEKLFF.

This clonotype occurred many times. This sequence joins TRBV20-1 and TRBJ2-7; a possible D gene is TRBD2 (6 bases). The CDR3 has 14 amino acids. Germline values: CDR1 DFQATT, CDR2 SNEGSKA (reference sequence). Trimming stripped 1 base from V and 1 base from J, with 11 bases between. CDR3 sequence reads: CSARGGGKSYEQYF. The CDR3 DNA reads TGCAGTGCTAGAGGAGGCGGGAAATCCTACGAGCAGTACTTC.

This clonotype was counted a few times. CDR3 coding DNA: TGTGCCAGCAGCTTAGCACCCTTGACAGGGGGCGATGGCTACACCTTC. It is translated as CASSLAPLTGGDGYTF. The chain has TRBV7-9 and TRBJ1-2, with 10 bases matching TRBD1. This CDR3 is built from 16 residues. V was pared by 0 bases and J by 6 bases, with 7 bases of the junction left unmatched. In germline, CDR1 is SEHNR, CDR2 FQNEAQ (reference sequence).

The gene calls are TRBV24-1 and TRBJ1-2; a possible D gene is TRBD1 (5 bases). The ends were cut back, 4 bases at V and 6 bases at J, with 14 bases in the middle. The CDR3 consists of 14 residues. Looked up from germline, CDR1 is KGHDR and CDR2 is SFDVKD. The CDR3 sequence is CATSEPGRSDGYTF. The DNA for the CDR3 is TGTGCCACCAGTGAACCGGGACGTTCAGATGGCTACACCTTC.

Many counts were recorded for this clonotype. This sequence joins TRBV11-2 and TRBJ2-7, with 7 bases aligning to TRBD1. This CDR3 spans 14 amino acids. Germline V CDR1 and CDR2: SGHAT, FQNNGV. Germline trimming cut 5 bases from V and 0 bases from J; bases unmatched to any gene: 4. The chain's CDR3 is CASSPRQGSYEQYF. The CDR3, as DNA: TGTGCCAGCAGCCCCCGACAGGGCTCCTACGAGCAGTACTTC.

This clonotype was seen many times. At one end the junction does not follow the germline gene, possibly because of a read error. The J gene is TRBJ1-4, the V gene TRBV9; D gene ambiguous. This CDR3 region has 14 residues. Per the germline V gene, CDR1 is SGDLS and CDR2 is YYNGEE. The CDR3 spells CATGQHATNEKLFF. The CDR3 bases are TGCGCCACCGGGCAGCATGCAACTAATGAAAAACTGTTTTTT.

The rearrangement uses TRBV20-1 and TRBJ2-1, with TRBD1 as a possible D gene (5 bases). CDR3 length: 14 residues. Trimming took off 0 bases at V and 10 bases at J, with 16 bases between the two ends. Germline V CDR1 and CDR2: DFQATT, SNEGSKA (reference sequence). CDR3 in amino acids: CSARDDFGHFEQFF. CDR3 DNA sequence: TGCAGTGCTAGAGACGACTTCGGACATTTCGAGCAGTTCTTC.

This clonotype showed up just a few times. This could be a read error, since a much larger clone is one nucleotide away. The rearrangement joins TRBV27 to TRBJ1-1; D unclear. In germline, CDR1 is MNHEY, CDR2 SMNVEV (reference sequence). This CDR3 region has 13 residues. CDR3 sequence (DNA): TGTGCCAGCAGTTTATCTGACTGGAATGAAGCTCTCTTT. Translated, it gives CASSLSDWNEALF.

This clonotype was recorded a few times. This chain connects TRBV24-1 to TRBJ1-5; no reliable D call. V lost 9 bases, J lost 1 base, and 6 bases lay in between. Per the germline V gene, CDR1 is KGHDR and CDR2 is SFDVKD. The length of the CDR3 is 12 residues. This chain's CDR3 is CATGESNQPQHF. The CDR3, as DNA: TGTGCCACCGGGGAAAGCAATCAGCCCCAGCATTTT.

This clonotype occurred many times. One end of the junction does not line up with germline, which may come from a read error. The chain uses TRBV27 and TRBJ2-1; D unclear. CDR1 and CDR2 from the germline V gene are MNHEY and SMNVEV (reference sequence). The CDR3 runs to 16 residues. As DNA, the CDR3 is TGTGCCAGCACTTTAACGTTGTCTAGCTCCTACAATGAGCAGTTCTTC. Protein product: CASTLTLSSSYNEQFF.

The genes are TRBV5-4 and TRBJ2-5, with 8 positions matching TRBD2. The length of the CDR3 is 16 residues. Trimming took 0 bases from V and 1 from J; bases not matched to a gene: 5. Germline CDR1 is SGHNT and CDR2 is YYREEE (reference sequence). CDR3 nucleotides: TGTGCCAGCAGCTTGGGGGCGGGAGGCCGCCAAGAGACCCAGTACTTC. This sequence encodes CASSLGAGGRQETQYF.

J is TRBJ1-5 and V is TRBV9; tentatively, D is TRBD1 (6 bases). The CDR3 runs to 15 residues. V was shortened by 1 base and J by 2 bases, with 10 bases between the two germline ends. Per the germline V gene, CDR1 is SGDLS and CDR2 is YYNGEE. CDR3 region: CASSVSGGGNQPQHF. The CDR3 DNA reads TGTGCCAGCAGCGTAAGTGGGGGCGGCAATCAGCCCCAGCATTTT.

At least ten counts were recorded for this clonotype. The genes are TRBV10-1 and TRBJ2-5; D is undetermined. The CDR3 runs to 13 residues. Germline CDR1 and CDR2: WNHNN and SYGVQD (reference sequence). With 6 bases removed from V and 4 bases from J, the gap between germline ends came to 12 bases. This chain's CDR3 is CASSGNLGETQYF. As DNA, the CDR3 is TGCGCCAGCAGCGGAAACTTGGGAGAGACCCAGTACTTC.